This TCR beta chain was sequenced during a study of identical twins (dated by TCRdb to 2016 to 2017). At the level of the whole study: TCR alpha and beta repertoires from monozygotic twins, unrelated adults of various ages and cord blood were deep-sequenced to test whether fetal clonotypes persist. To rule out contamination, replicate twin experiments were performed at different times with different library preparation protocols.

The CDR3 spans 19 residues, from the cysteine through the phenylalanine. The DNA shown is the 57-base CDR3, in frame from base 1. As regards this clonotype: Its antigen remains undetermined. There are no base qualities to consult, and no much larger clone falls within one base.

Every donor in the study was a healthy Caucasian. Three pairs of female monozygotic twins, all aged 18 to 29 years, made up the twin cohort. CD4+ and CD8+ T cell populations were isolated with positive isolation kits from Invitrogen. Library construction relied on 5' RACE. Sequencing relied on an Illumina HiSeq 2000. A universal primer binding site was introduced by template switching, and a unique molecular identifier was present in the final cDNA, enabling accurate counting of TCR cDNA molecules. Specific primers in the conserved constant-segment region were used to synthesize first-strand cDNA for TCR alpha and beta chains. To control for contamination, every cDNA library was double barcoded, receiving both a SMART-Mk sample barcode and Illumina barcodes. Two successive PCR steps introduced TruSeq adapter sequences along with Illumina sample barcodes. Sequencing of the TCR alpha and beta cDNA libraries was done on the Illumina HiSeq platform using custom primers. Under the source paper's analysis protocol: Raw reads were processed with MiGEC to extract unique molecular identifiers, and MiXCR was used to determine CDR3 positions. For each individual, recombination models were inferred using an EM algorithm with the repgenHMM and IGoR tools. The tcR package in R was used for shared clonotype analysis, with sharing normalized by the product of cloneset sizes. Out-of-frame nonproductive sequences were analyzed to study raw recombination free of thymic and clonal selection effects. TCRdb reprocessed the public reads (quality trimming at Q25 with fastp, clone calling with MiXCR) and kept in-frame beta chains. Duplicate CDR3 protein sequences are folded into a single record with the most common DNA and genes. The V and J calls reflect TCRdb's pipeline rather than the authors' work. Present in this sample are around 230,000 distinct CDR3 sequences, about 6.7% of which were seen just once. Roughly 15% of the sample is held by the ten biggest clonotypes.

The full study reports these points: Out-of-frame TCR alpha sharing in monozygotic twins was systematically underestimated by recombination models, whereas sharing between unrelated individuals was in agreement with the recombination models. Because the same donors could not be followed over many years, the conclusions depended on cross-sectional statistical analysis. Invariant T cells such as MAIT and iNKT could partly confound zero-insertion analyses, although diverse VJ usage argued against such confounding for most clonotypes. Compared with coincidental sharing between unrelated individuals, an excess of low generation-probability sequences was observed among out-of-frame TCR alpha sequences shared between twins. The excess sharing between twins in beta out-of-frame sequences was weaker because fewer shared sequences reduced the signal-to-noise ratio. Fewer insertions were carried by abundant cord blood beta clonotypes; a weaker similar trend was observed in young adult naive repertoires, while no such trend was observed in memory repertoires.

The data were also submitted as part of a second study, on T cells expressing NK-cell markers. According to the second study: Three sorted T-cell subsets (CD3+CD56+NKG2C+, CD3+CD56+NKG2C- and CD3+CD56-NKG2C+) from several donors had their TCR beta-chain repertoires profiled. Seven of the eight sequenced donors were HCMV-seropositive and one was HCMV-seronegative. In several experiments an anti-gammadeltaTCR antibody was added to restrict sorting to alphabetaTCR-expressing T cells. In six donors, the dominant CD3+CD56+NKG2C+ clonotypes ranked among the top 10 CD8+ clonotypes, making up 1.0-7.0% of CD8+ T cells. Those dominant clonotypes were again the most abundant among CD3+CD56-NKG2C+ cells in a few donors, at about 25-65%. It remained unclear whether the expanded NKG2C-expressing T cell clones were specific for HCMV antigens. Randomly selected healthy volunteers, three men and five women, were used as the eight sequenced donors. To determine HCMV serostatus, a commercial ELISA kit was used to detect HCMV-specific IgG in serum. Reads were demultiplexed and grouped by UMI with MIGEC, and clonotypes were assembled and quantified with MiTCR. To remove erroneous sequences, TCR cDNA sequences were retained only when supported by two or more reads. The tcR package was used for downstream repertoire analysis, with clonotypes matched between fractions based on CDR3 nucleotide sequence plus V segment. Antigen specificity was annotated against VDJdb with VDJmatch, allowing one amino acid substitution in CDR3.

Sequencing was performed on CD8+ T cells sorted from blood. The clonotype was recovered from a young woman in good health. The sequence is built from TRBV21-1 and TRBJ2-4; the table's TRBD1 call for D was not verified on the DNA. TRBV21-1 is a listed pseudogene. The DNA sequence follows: TGTGCCAGCGATCCCACGGGACAGGGGTGGGTTGTCGCCAAAAACATTCAGTACTTC. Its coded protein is CASDPTGQGWVVAKNIQYF.